Following are 2 T cell receptor beta chains from one sample sequenced in a study of vaccination effects on CD4 cells after COVID-19. Expansion with viral peptide pools was applied to antigen-specific CD4+ T cells by the ViraFEST assay prior to sequencing. Culture lasted approximately 10 days before CD4+ T cell isolation. Either the mRNA-1273 or the BNT162b2 vaccine was given to participants as two doses. The antigens of these receptors remain unknown. Some clones are missing from TCRdb's copy, which holds only in-frame ones; the method was immunoSEQ multiplex PCR. The sample lists 55,000 to 70,000 clones; 76% were seen once. This material consisted of CD4+ T cells from PBMCs cultured with HCoV-OC43 spike peptides, taken after COVID-19 vaccination. Subset in this sample: HCoV-OC43 spike overlapping peptide pool stimulation. The source of these receptors is a human donor who received a COVID-19 vaccine.

The V call is TRBV18, the J call TRBJ2-5, with 8 bases that match TRBD1. V gave up 3 bases and J gave up 5 bases; unmatched junction bases: 8. This CDR3 is built from 15 residues. Germline CDR1 reads KGHSH; CDR2 reads LQKENI. CDR3 in DNA: TGTGCCAGCTCACCTGGGACAGGCAGACCGGAGACCCAGTACTTC. Amino acid sequence: CASSPGTGRPETQYF.

The chain combines TRBV7-9 with TRBJ2-7; a possible D gene is TRBD2 (7 bases). The CDR3 loop spans 15 amino acids. V shed 8 bases and J shed 7 bases, with 24 bases lying between them. Germline V gene lookup returns CDR1 SEHNR and CDR2 FQNEAQ (reference sequence). The CDR3 coding sequence is TGTGCCAGCCGCCAGGGGAGCGGGGAGGACTGGGAGCAGTACGTC. As protein: CASRQGSGEDWEQYV.